This TCR beta chain was documented in a study of cytomegalovirus exposure and HLA in healthy donors (TCRdb year 2017). Looking at the study overall: An earlier analysis of roughly 570 of the donors reported 276 Gb of sequence data and some 110 million unique TCR beta sequences obtained from around 170 million T cells. Along with the roughly 670-subject first cohort, a separate validation cohort of more than 90 different subjects was used. The genetic ancestry cluster associated with self-reported Caucasian donors included around 76% of the 300 to 450 genotyped donors. All discovery cohort repertoires had been generated using a single sequencing platform. Approximately 310 gigabases of sequencing data and 80 million or so unique TCR sequences were included in an early release covering around 650 HLA-typed donors. Rather than drawing on any new phenotypic data, the later analysis identified candidate immune exposures from TCR beta sequences and the way those sequences occurred across donors. Typing coverage differed by locus: A, B, C, DRB1 and DQB1 were typed in about 629-640 donors, DQA1 in 500 to 550, DPA1 in around 580, and DPB1 in 400 to 480. The study was designed to test whether signatures of past pathogen exposure could be identified by cataloging public T cell receptors. Alongside the repertoire data, information on donor age, sex, ethnicity and CMV serostatus was compiled. The T cell repertoires of 670 or so subjects were profiled by immunosequencing and related to cytomegalovirus serostatus. Four to six DR-DQ haplotypes were handled as single units for association and clustering, since linkage in the cohort was strong. High-throughput TCR immunosequencing, statistical association of individual TCRs with disease status, and machine learning were combined to predict cytomegalovirus infection status. In a later genetic analysis, genome-wide SNP genotypes for about 60% of the 666 donors were used, and that subset was treated as a discovery cohort. A later analysis re-analyzed previously published TCR beta repertoires from 550 to 700 donors and added high-resolution HLA genotyping to study TCR occurrence patterns. Among a few hundred genotyped donors of the cohort, an average of around 240,000 unique TCR beta nucleotide sequences were sequenced per donor, around a sixth of them non-productive. HLA typing covered class I and class II loci at four-digit resolution. To decide whether each TCR beta V gene segment behaved as functional or pseudogenic, an earlier analysis of over 500 of the donors relied on high-throughput TCR beta sequencing. Beyond this particular receptor, the publication reports: In vitro tests confirmed that a few of the cytomegalovirus-associated TCR beta chains recognize cytomegalovirus antigens. Broadly in line with IMGT annotations, most TCR beta V segments showed up in productive rearrangements about 87% or about 30% of the time in an earlier analysis of 450 to 600 of the donors. A later genetic analysis associated a missense DCLRE1C variant with V-gene and J-gene trimming of TCR beta chains, and an independent cohort replicated the association. In a later analysis, HLA-associated TCR beta chains showed more clonal expansion and lower generation probabilities than non-associated chains that were equally common. HLA typing was unavailable for some donors at each locus, so association tests used only the typed subset. Most TCR sequences were seen in very few donors, while some public TCRs were found in many individuals. According to the authors, the approach could potentially be generalized to other disease states and immunological phenotypes. The earlier analysis of 587 of the donors excluded fewer than 20 rarely observed V segments, including chromosome 9 orphons, because counts were too low. Roughly uniform sequencing depth across donors was assumed in presence/absence analyses, although this assumption may not hold. Several of the top co-occurrence clusters appeared to be linked to parvovirus B19, influenza, CMV and Epstein-Barr virus, according to a later analysis. Only TCR beta chains were sequenced in this cohort, and the absence of alpha or paired-chain data limited detectable features. Because the 87-base-pair reads could not distinguish some IMGT-functional V segments, including TRBV6-2 and TRBV6-3, those segments were excluded. A cluster of highly shared sequence variants was judged likely to be a technical artifact of the sequencing pipeline. The classifier was reported to diagnose cytomegalovirus status with high specificity and sensitivity in both the original and validation cohorts. According to a later analysis, TCR association rates differed among HLA loci, with DRB1 alleles showing the most associated TCRs and HLA-C alleles showing the fewest. A further reported finding was that TCR beta sequences accurately predicted the HLA-A and HLA-B alleles for most subjects in the first cohort. Compared with the roughly 700-donor mean, donors in an Asian-associated ancestry cluster had fewer N-insertions in productive TCRs, according to a later genetic analysis. In the study, 150 to 200 TCR beta chains were listed as associated with cytomegalovirus. Correlated functional status among segregating V segments might reflect linkage disequilibrium, but an unknown experimental factor could not be ruled out. A later analysis associated approximately 17,000 TCR beta sequences with specific HLA alleles at a false discovery rate of 0.05. Assigning TCR associations to individual alleles was difficult when HLA alleles, especially DR and DQ, strongly co-occurred. In a later analysis, most CMV-associated TCR beta chains were found to appear HLA-restricted, with HLA associations seemingly driven largely by CMV exposure. CMV serostatus was the only immune exposure information available for the cohort.

Concerning this clone itself: The target of this receptor is not known. No much larger clone is present one base from it, and per-base qualities are unavailable.

V sheds 5 bases and J sheds 6 bases, leaving 8 bases between their ends. The germline V gene yields MDHEN for CDR1 and SYDVKM for CDR2. Inclusive of the bounding cysteine and phenylalanine, the CDR3 is 12 residues long. The retained sequence is limited to the CDR3, 36 bases, with the frame set at the first base. The cohort comprised 710 or so healthy bone marrow donors. At the time of sampling, all cohort members were nominally healthy, though unrecorded immune exposures were likely present. The donor tested CMV seropositive, placing the donor among the roughly 300 seropositive members of the cohort. A peripheral blood sample was collected from each donor, and TCR beta sequencing was performed on peripheral blood mononuclear cells. The Qiagen DNeasy Blood Extraction Kit was used to extract genomic DNA from the blood cell samples. Libraries were constructed by the immunoSEQ multiplex PCR assay. For the multiplex PCR, a mixture combining 60 forward primers for TCR Vbeta segments and 13 reverse primers for TCR Jbeta segments was used. Amplification of the CDR3 region of rearranged TCR beta genes was performed with a multiplex PCR assay on genomic DNA. On the Illumina HiSeq System, the amplified TCR beta libraries were sequenced as 87-base-pair reads. As for the original processing: A later analysis counted some 80 million unique TCR beta chains across the 666 repertoires, and roughly 10 million of these chains were shared by at least two donors. To remove PCR and sequencing errors, raw reads were error-corrected and collapsed into unique sequences using a nearest-neighbor algorithm that merged closely related sequences. Alignment of CDR3 sequences to IMGT reference sequences was used to assign V, D and J gene segments. For a sequence to be retained, a match of at least six nucleotides to both a V gene segment and a J gene segment was required. Rearrangements were classified as productive when the CDR3 lacked stop codons and remained in frame with V and J, and all other rearrangements were classified as non-productive. Following IMGT convention, CDR3 was defined as the stretch from the second conserved V-encoded cysteine to the conserved J-encoded phenylalanine. The earlier analysis of 500 to 650 of the donors excluded any sequence lacking an unambiguous match to a single V gene segment. An earlier analysis of roughly 590 of the donors called V segments functional above 56.7% productive rearrangements and segregating when the between-donor standard deviation exceeded 5%. A statistical classification framework was developed to diagnose cytomegalovirus status using the catalog of TCR beta chain sequences. In a later analysis, V and J genes were assigned by comparing TCR nucleotide sequences against IMGT/GENE-DB human TR gene sequences. In a later analysis, CDR3 sequences and most-parsimonious VDJ recombination scenarios were assigned using the TCRdist pipeline. In a later analysis, every TCR beta chain was defined by the combination of its CDR3 amino acid sequence and its V-gene family, and reads without a unique V-gene family were dropped. As a way to deal with suspected cross-contamination and a sequencing artifact, a later analysis dropped under 600 nucleotide sequences that were highly shared and had low generation probability. For each public chain, a later analysis derived a clonal expansion index from normalized ranks of inferred template counts within each repertoire. Generation probabilities in a later analysis came from a VDJ recombination model fitted to out-of-frame rearrangements, and those results were checked against IGoR. Hypergeometric tests were used in a later analysis to score TCR-TCR, TCR-HLA and TCR-CMV co-occurrence, with a repertoire-size bias correction applied to the TCR pairs. False discovery rates were estimated in a later analysis by permuting HLA or CMV assignments 20 times. In a later analysis, co-occurring TCRs were grouped with DBSCAN, and TCRdist sequence similarity was added when clustering was performed within HLA-allele-positive subsets. Repertoires with fewer than 30,000 or more than 120,000 public chains, plus five repertoires with anomalous nucleotide sharing, were excluded from co-occurrence clustering. In TCRdb, the immuneACCESS table is reduced to in-frame sequences with V and J assigned. These tables do not hold every clone; where another copy was compared, an unresolved V gene accounts for under half, and the others remain unexplained. From that table come the V and J calls and clone size; the DNA was used to work out D and trimming. The sample includes 150,000 to 200,000 clones, with roughly four fifths observed a single time. The ten largest clones add up to over 8.5% of the sample.

Sequencing input: PBMCs. This sequence originates from a man aged 50-60 years in good health and CMV-seropositive. The chain is assembled from TRBV28 and TRBJ2-1; a tentative D call is TRBD1 (6 bases match). The nucleotide sequence reads TGTGCCAGCAGTCGAGGGGGCAATGAGCAGTTCTTC. This sequence encodes CASSRGGNEQFF.